The 31 T cell receptor beta chains presented below share a single source sample, sequenced in a study of shared clonotypes between healthy human individuals. Sequenced by immunoSEQ multiplex PCR; TCRdb stores in-frame clones only, minus some. The table has more than 900,000 clones, about 84% seen once. The sample was memory CD4+ T cells from PBMCs. Subset meaning: CD45RA-negative fraction. Source of these receptors: a man in his late teens or twenties in good health. Some clones in this sample may be carry-over from other donors' samples.

Regarding this clone: A read error may be the cause here, since a much bigger clone is one base away. The sample carries other DNA sequences with the same CDR3. This chain connects TRBV5-4 to TRBJ2-7; D perhaps matches TRBD2 (5 bases). Germline values: CDR1 SGHNT, CDR2 YYREEE (reference sequence). Trimming pared 0 bases from V and 0 bases from J, leaving 7 bases between. The CDR3 is 14 amino acids. In DNA form, the CDR3 reads TGTGCCAGCAGCTTGGGAGGGAGCTCCTACGAGCAGTACTTC. As protein: CASSLGGSSYEQYF.

The chain couples TRBV5-1 to TRBJ2-5, with D possibly being TRBD1 (6 bases). The germline V gene has CDR1 SGHRS and CDR2 YFSETQ. V gave up 4 bases and J gave up 4 bases, with 14 bases separating them. This CDR3 has 14 amino acids. The CDR3 loop is CASSPRGRGETQYF. The CDR3, as DNA: TGCGCCAGCAGCCCCAGGGGAAGGGGAGAGACCCAGTACTTC.

This clone was observed a single time. V is TRBV6-5 and J is TRBJ2-7, with 7 bases lining up with TRBD2. Germline CDR1 and CDR2: MNHEY and SVGAGI. The CDR3 is 14 residues long. After removal of 5 bases from V and 7 bases from J, the junction contained 11 bases not matched to a gene. CDR3 nucleotides: TGTGCCAGCAGTCCCCGGACCCGGGAGGAAGAGCAGTACTTC. Translating it yields CASSPRTREEEQYF.

J is TRBJ1-2 and V is TRBV5-6, with TRBD1 identical over 7 bases. CDR1 SGHDT and CDR2 YYEEEE come from the germline V gene. J lost 5 bases, V lost 3 bases, and 4 bases had no gene match. The CDR3 runs to 13 residues. The CDR3 spells CASSSRRGYGYTF. DNA of the CDR3: TGTGCCAGCAGCTCCCGCAGGGGGTATGGCTACACCTTC.

Concerning this clone: This sequence is one base from a far larger clone and is likely a read error. The J gene is TRBJ2-1, the V gene TRBV11-3; 9 bases are a match to TRBD2. Germline V gene data show CDR1 as SGHNT and CDR2 as YENEEA. CDR3 size: 13 residues. CDR3 DNA sequence: TGTGCTAGCAGCCGGATAGCGGGAGCTGAGCAGTTCTTC. Amino acid sequence: CASSRIAGAEQFF.

The rearrangement links TRBV5-1 to TRBJ2-7; 8 bases line up with TRBD2. This CDR3 comprises 15 residues. In germline, CDR1 is SGHRS, CDR2 YFSETQ. Trimming at V came to 4 bases and at J to 6 bases, leaving 12 bases not matched to a gene. CDR3 in DNA: TGCGCCAGCAGCCAAAGCGGGAGCGCCGGTATCGAGCAGTACTTC. It yields the protein CASSQSGSAGIEQYF.

The chain carries TRBV5-4 and TRBJ2-2; D perhaps matches TRBD2 (7 bases). CDR1 and CDR2 (germline): SGHNT, YYREEE (reference sequence). The CDR3 is 14 residues long. V lost 4 bases and J 3 bases, leaving 10 bases between the germline ends. The CDR3, as DNA: TGTGCCAGCAGCGAAGGGGGGGACACCGGGGAGCTGTTTTTT. It codes for CASSEGGDTGELFF.

There are a few counts of this clone. This CDR3 reads CASRENTNQPQHF. The CDR3 DNA follows: TGCGCCAGCAGGGAAAACACAAATCAGCCCCAGCATTTT. The rearrangement links TRBV10-2 to TRBJ1-5; D is unclear. This CDR3 contains 13 residues. V gave up 6 bases and J gave up 4 bases, with 10 bases separating them. Germline-derived CDR1 and CDR2 are WSHSY and SAAADI.

The V gene is TRBV5-4, the J gene TRBJ1-2; weak D call: TRBD1 (6 bases). The CDR3 runs to 11 residues. Germline CDR1 is SGHNT and CDR2 is YYREEE (reference sequence). V lost 9 bases, J lost 5 bases, and 11 bases lay in between. This chain's CDR3 is CATGQRYGYTF. Here the CDR3 DNA reads TGTGCCACTGGACAGCGATATGGCTACACCTTC.

V and J are TRBV18 and TRBJ2-7, with no clear D. The V end lost 1 base, the J end lost 3 bases, and 13 bases lay between the germline ends. Germline CDR1 reads KGHSH; CDR2 reads LQKENI. The CDR3 extends over 15 amino acids. The CDR3 is CASSPQRANHYEQYF. For the CDR3, the DNA is TGTGCCAGCTCACCACAACGGGCAAACCACTACGAGCAGTACTTC.

This clone has just one count. The CDR3, as DNA: TGTGCCAGCAGAAACCGGGACAGGGGATACGAGCAGTACTTC. Residues: CASRNRDRGYEQYF. The chain combines TRBV2 with TRBJ2-7, with 10 bases lining up with TRBD1. V lost 6 bases and J lost 4; bases outside the gene matches: 6. Looked up from germline, CDR1 is SNHLY and CDR2 is FYNNEI. The CDR3 has 14 residues.

The gene calls are TRBV28 and TRBJ2-2; possible D gene TRBD1, 6 bases. Germline loops: CDR1 MDHEN, CDR2 SYDVKM. V was clipped by 7 bases and J by 3 bases, with 15 bases between them. CDR3 size: 15 residues. The CDR3 sequence: CASKWTDFDTGELFF. In nucleotides, the CDR3 is TGTGCCAGCAAATGGACAGACTTCGACACCGGGGAGCTGTTTTTT. Based on the CDR3 plus reference TRBV28 and TRBJ2-2, the full variable domain is DVKVTQSSRYLVKRTGEKVFLECVQDMDHENMFWYRQDPGLGLRLIYFSYDVKMKEKGDIPEGYSVSREKKERFSLILESASTNQTSMYLCASKWTDFDTGELFFGEGSRLTVL.

This chain uses TRBV7-8 with TRBJ1-4; possibly TRBD1 for D (5 bases). This CDR3 contains 13 residues. V dropped 6 bases and J dropped 5 bases, with 10 bases sitting between them. Germline CDR1 is SGHVS and CDR2 is FQNEAQ. CDR3 residues: CASRGGTNEKLFF. The CDR3 nucleotides are TGTGCCAGCAGGGGGGGGACCAATGAAAAACTGTTTTTT.

The chain recombines TRBV28 with TRBJ1-4; TRBD1 might be the D (6 bases). The CDR3 sequence is 15 residues long. V dropped 5 bases and J dropped 8 bases, with 18 bases sitting between them. Germline loops: CDR1 MDHEN, CDR2 SYDVKM. The CDR3 DNA follows: TGTGCCAGCAGTGGCAGTAGGGGGTTCGGGGAAAAACTGTTTTTT. Its translation is CASSGSRGFGEKLFF.

V is TRBV6-5 and J is TRBJ1-2, with D unclear. CDR1 is MNHEY, CDR2 SVGAGI, per germline. The CDR3 has 12 amino acids. Trimming stripped 2 bases from V and 6 bases from J, with 7 bases between. Here the CDR3 reads CASSYGGHGYTF. For the CDR3, the DNA is TGTGCCAGCAGTTACGGAGGGCATGGCTACACCTTC.

V usage is TRBV18 and J usage is TRBJ1-1, with D unresolved. V lost 6 bases to trimming and J lost 6 bases, with 17 bases between them. CDR3 length: 14 amino acids. Looked up from germline, CDR1 is KGHSH and CDR2 is LQKENI. The CDR3 bases are TGTGCCAGCTCGCCCGGACCACGAGGGCCTGAAGCTTTCTTT. Protein sequence: CASSPGPRGPEAFF.

This clone occurred once. The chain uses TRBV28 and TRBJ2-6; 9 bases agree with TRBD1. CDR3 length equals 17 residues. Germline lookup yields CDR1 MDHEN and CDR2 SYDVKM. Trimming took 5 bases from V and 3 from J; bases not matched to a gene: 8. The CDR3 loop reads CASSLPGTGFGANVLTF. The CDR3 DNA sequence: TGTGCCAGCAGTCTTCCCGGGACAGGGTTTGGGGCCAACGTCCTGACTTTC.

The chain carries TRBV29-1 and TRBJ2-5; 8 nucleotides agree with TRBD2. Germline CDR1 SQVTM, CDR2 ANQGSEA. CDR3 length equals 12 residues. Trimming at V came to 7 bases and at J to 5 bases, leaving 6 bases not matched to a gene. The CDR3 nucleotides read TGCAGCGCTCTGACGGGGGGGGAGACCCAGTACTTC. This sequence encodes CSALTGGETQYF.

This chain connects TRBV27 to TRBJ1-3, with D maybe TRBD1 (6 bases). CDR3 size: 15 residues. Between the trimmed V and J ends, which lost 6 bases and 7 bases, there was a span of 19 bases. Germline V gene sequence: CDR1 MNHEY, CDR2 SMNVEV (reference sequence). This chain's CDR3 is CASSTTGTNINTIYF. CDR3 in DNA: TGTGCCAGCAGCACCACCGGGACAAATATCAACACCATATATTTT.

The rearrangement uses TRBV18 and TRBJ2-7; D might be TRBD1 (5 bases). CDR1 is KGHSH, CDR2 LQKENI, per germline. V lost 2 bases and J 3 bases, leaving 14 bases between the germline ends. The CDR3 totals 15 residues. CDR3 sequence reads: CASSPTNKGVYEQYF. CDR3 sequence (DNA): TGTGCCAGCTCACCAACTAATAAAGGGGTCTACGAGCAGTACTTC.

This clone occurred once. The rearrangement uses TRBV28 and TRBJ2-1; tentatively, D is TRBD2 (6 bases). Germline CDR1 MDHEN, CDR2 SYDVKM. This CDR3 has 13 amino acids. V was cut by 7 bases and J by 9 bases, with 16 bases left in between. The CDR3 DNA follows: TGTGCCAGCATCTTAAACTTGGGGGGTGAGCAGTTCTTC. Translating gives CASILNLGGEQFF.

The chain carries TRBV18 and TRBJ1-1; 11 bases map to TRBD1. After removal of 6 bases from V and 4 bases from J, the junction contained 7 bases not matched to a gene. The CDR3 contains 15 residues. Germline V lookup: CDR1 KGHSH, CDR2 LQKENI. The DNA of the CDR3 is TGTGCCAGCTCCCTCCGGACAGGGGGCGTCACTGAAGCTTTCTTT. Translated, it gives CASSLRTGGVTEAFF.

The chain combines TRBV6-7 with TRBJ2-7; 9 bases align to TRBD1. TRBV6-7 is classed as an ORF, of uncertain function. The CDR3 covers 13 residues. The trim removed 7 bases at V and 5 bases at J, leaving 6 bases unmatched. CDR3 in DNA: TGTGCCAGCATTATGGACAGGGGCGACGAGCAGTACTTC. Amino acids: CASIMDRGDEQYF.

The chain combines TRBV18 with TRBJ2-7; TRBD1 is a possible D gene (6 bases). Deletions cut 2 bases from V and 3 bases from J, with 11 bases between. CDR3 length: 14 residues. Germline CDR1 and CDR2: KGHSH and LQKENI. CDR3 DNA: TGTGCCAGCTCACCAGGGGGCCTCAACTACGAGCAGTACTTC. Translated: CASSPGGLNYEQYF.

J is TRBJ1-2 and V is TRBV18, with D perhaps TRBD1 (5 bases). The V and J ends lost 3 bases and 6 bases respectively, with 20 bases between them. This CDR3 has 16 amino acids. CDR1 is KGHSH and CDR2 is LQKENI in the germline V gene. The CDR3 DNA reads as TGTGCCAGCTCACCTTCAGGGACGGGCGTCGGAGATGGCTACACCTTC. This codes for CASSPSGTGVGDGYTF.

As for this clone: Other nucleotide sequences in the sample specify the same CDR3. DNA for the CDR3: TGTGCCAGCTCACCGACAGGGGACGAGCAGTACTTC. Its protein product is CASSPTGDEQYF. The J gene is TRBJ2-7, the V gene TRBV18; 8 bases are a match to TRBD1. CDR1 and CDR2 from the germline V gene are KGHSH and LQKENI. Germline trimming cut 3 bases from V and 5 bases from J; bases unmatched to any gene: 0. This CDR3 is 12 amino acids long.

As to this clone: Other DNA variants within this sample encode the same CDR3. The chain links TRBV18 to TRBJ1-2; no reliable D call. The CDR3 covers 12 residues. V lost 1 base and J lost 6, with 6 bases in between. Germline CDR1 is KGHSH and CDR2 is LQKENI. In DNA, the CDR3 is TGTGCCAGCTCACCACTTGGGGATGGCTACACCTTC. It is translated as CASSPLGDGYTF. Complete variable domain (other parts from reference TRBV18 and TRBJ1-2): NAGVMQNPRHLVRRRGQEARLRCSPMKGHSHVYWYRQLPEEGLKFMVYLQKENIIDESGMPKERFSAEFPKEGPSILRIQQVVRGDSAAYFCASSPLGDGYTFGSGTRLTVV.

The table lists this clone with a few counts. The V and J genes are TRBV4-3 and TRBJ1-1, with TRBD1 as a possible D gene (5 bases). Per germline, CDR1 LGHNA and CDR2 YSLEER. The CDR3 consists of 14 residues. The V end was cut by 2 bases, the J end by 4 bases, with 11 bases between. The CDR3 reads CASSQPGGATEAFF. In DNA form, the CDR3 reads TGCGCCAGCAGCCAACCGGGAGGGGCCACTGAAGCTTTCTTT.

The rearrangement uses TRBV10-3 and TRBJ2-5; D might be TRBD1 or TRBD2, each matching 5 bases. V was clipped by 4 bases and J by 4 bases, with 13 bases between them. This CDR3 is built from 14 residues. CDR1 and CDR2 from the germline V gene are ENHRY and SYGVKD. The DNA of the CDR3 is TGTGCCATCAGTGGTCAACAGAGGGGAGAGACCCAGTACTTC. This gives the protein CAISGQQRGETQYF.

V gene TRBV11-2 combines with J gene TRBJ2-5, with D tentatively TRBD2 (5 bases). Germline lookup yields CDR1 SGHAT and CDR2 FQNNGV. This CDR3 region has 15 residues. With 2 bases removed from V and 7 bases from J, the gap between germline ends came to 17 bases. Here the CDR3 reads CASSLSVSGRGTQYF. The CDR3 coding sequence is TGTGCCAGCAGCTTATCAGTTTCGGGCCGGGGGACCCAGTACTTC.

As regards this clone: Other DNA variants within this sample encode the same CDR3. J is TRBJ2-1 and V is TRBV29-1; D is uncertain. CDR1 and CDR2 (germline): SQVTM, ANQGSEA. Trimming removed 6 bases from V and 3 bases from J, with 6 bases in between. The CDR3 contains 11 residues. This chain's CDR3 is CSVRFYNEQFF. The CDR3 DNA reads TGCAGCGTCCGATTCTACAATGAGCAGTTCTTC.